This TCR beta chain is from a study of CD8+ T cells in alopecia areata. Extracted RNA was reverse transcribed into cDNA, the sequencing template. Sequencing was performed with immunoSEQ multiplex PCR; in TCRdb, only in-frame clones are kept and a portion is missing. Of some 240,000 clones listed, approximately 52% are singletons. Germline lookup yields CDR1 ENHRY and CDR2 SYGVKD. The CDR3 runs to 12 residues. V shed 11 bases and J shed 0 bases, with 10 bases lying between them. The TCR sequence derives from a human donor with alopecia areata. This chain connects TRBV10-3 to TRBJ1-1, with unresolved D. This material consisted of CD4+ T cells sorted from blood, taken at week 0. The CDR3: CAGGGMNTEAFF. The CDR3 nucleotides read TGTGCCGGCGGTGGCATGAACACTGAAGCTTTCTTT.